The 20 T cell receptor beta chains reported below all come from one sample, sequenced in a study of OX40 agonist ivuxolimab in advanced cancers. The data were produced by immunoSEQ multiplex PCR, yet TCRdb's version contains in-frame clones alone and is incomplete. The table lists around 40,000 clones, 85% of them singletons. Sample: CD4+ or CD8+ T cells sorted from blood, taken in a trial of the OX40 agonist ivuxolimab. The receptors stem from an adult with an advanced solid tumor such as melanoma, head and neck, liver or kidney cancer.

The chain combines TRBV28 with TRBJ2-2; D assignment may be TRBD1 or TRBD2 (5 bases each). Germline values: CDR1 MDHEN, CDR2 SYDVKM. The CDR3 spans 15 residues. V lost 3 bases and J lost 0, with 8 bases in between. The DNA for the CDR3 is TGTGCCAGCAGTTTTGGGGGAGCGAACACCGGGGAGCTGTTTTTT. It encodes CASSFGGANTGELFF. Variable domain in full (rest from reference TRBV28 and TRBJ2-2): DVKVTQSSRYLVKRTGEKVFLECVQDMDHENMFWYRQDPGLGLRLIYFSYDVKMKEKGDIPEGYSVSREKKERFSLILESASTNQTSMYLCASSFGGANTGELFFGEGSRLTVL.

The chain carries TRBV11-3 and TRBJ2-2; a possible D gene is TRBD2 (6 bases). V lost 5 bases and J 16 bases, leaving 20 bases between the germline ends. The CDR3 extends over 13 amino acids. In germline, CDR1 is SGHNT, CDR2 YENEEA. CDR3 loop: CASSLRERAWPFF. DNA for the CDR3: TGTGCCAGCAGCCTCAGAGAGCGGGCTTGGCCGTTTTTT.

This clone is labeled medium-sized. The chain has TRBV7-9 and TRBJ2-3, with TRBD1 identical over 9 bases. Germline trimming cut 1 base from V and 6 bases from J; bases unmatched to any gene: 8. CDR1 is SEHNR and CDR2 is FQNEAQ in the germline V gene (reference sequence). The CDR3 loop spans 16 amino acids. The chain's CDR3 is CASSLDRGRVSDTQYF. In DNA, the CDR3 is TGTGCCAGCAGCTTAGACAGGGGGCGCGTGTCTGATACGCAGTATTTT.

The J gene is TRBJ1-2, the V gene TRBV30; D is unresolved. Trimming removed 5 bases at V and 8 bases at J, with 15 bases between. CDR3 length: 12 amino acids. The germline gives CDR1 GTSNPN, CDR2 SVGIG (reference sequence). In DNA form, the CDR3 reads TGTGCCTGGCCCAGTGGGGTTCGCGGCTACACCTTC. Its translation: CAWPSGVRGYTF.

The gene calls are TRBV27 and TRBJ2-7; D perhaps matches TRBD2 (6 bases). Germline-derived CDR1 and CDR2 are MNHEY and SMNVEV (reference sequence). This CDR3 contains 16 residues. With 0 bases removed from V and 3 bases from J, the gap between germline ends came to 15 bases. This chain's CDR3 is CASSLSAGRRLYEQYF. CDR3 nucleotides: TGTGCCAGCAGTTTATCCGCGGGACGAAGGCTCTACGAGCAGTACTTC.

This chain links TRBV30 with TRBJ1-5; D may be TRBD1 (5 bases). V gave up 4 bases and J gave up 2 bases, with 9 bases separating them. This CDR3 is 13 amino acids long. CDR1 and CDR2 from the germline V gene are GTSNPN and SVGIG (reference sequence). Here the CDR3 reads CAWNRDGNQPQHF. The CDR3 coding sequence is TGTGCCTGGAACCGGGACGGCAATCAGCCCCAGCATTTT.

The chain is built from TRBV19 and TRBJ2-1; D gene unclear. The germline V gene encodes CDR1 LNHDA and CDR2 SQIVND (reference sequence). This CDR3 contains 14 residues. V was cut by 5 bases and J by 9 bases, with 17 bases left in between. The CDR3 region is CASSGPSRRSEQFF. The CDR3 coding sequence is TGTGCCAGTAGTGGTCCATCCAGGCGGTCTGAGCAGTTCTTC.

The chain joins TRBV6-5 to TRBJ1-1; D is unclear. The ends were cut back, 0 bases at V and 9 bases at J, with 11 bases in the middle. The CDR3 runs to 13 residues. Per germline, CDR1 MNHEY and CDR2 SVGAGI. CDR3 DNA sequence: TGTGCCAGCAGTTACTCTAGGCAGAGTAAAGCTTTCTTT. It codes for CASSYSRQSKAFF.

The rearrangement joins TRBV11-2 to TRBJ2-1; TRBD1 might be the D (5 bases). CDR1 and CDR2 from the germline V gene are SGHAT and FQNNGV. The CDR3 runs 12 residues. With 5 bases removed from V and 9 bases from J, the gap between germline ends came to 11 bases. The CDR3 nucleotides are TGTGCCAGCAGCCCCTCCAGGGTTGAGCAGTTCTTC. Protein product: CASSPSRVEQFF.

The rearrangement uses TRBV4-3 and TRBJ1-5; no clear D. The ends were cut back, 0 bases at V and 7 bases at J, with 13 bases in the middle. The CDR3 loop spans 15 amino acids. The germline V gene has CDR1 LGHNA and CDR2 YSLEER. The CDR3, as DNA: TGCGCCAGCAGCCAAGATAACAATCCCCGCCAGCCCCAGCATTTT. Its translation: CASSQDNNPRQPQHF.

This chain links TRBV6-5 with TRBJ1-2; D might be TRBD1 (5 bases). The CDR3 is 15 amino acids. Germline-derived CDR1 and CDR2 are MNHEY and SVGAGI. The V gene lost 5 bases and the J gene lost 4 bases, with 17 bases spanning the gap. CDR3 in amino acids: CASSALGDGVYGYTF. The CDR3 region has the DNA TGTGCCAGCAGTGCACTGGGGGACGGAGTCTATGGCTACACCTTC.

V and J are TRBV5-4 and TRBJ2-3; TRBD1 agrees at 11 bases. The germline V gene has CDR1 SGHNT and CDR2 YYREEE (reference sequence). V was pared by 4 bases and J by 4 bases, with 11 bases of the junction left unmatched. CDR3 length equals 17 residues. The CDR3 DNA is TGTGCCAGCAGCCACCGCCGGGGACAGGGGGATGCAGATACGCAGTATTTT. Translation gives CASSHRRGQGDADTQYF.

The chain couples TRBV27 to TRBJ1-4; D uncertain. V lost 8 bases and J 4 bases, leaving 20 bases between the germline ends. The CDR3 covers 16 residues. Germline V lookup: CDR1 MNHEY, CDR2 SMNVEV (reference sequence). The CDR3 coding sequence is TGTGCCAGCGATTCTGCCCGACGGTTTTTTAATGAAAAACTGTTTTTT. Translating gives CASDSARRFFNEKLFF. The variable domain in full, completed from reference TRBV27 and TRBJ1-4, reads EAQVTQNPRYLITVTGKKLTVTCSQNMNHEYMSWYRQDPGLGLRQIYYSMNVEVTDKGDVPEGYKVSRKEKRNFPLILESPSPNQTSLYFCASDSARRFFNEKLFFGSGTQLSVL.

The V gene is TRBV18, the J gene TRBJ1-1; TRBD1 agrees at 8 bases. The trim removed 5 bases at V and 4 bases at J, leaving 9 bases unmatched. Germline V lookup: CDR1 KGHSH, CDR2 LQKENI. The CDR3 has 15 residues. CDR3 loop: CASSSSAQGATEAFF. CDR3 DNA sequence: TGTGCCAGCTCATCTTCTGCGCAGGGGGCCACTGAAGCTTTCTTT. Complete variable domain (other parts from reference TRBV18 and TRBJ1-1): NAGVMQNPRHLVRRRGQEARLRCSPMKGHSHVYWYRQLPEEGLKFMVYLQKENIIDESGMPKERFSAEFPKEGPSILRIQQVVRGDSAAYFCASSSSAQGATEAFFGQGTRLTVV.

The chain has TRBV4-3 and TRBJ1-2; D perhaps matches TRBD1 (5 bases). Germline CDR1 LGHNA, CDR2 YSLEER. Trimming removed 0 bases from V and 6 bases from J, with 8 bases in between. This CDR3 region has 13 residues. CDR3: CASSQEEGDGYTF. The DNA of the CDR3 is TGCGCCAGCAGCCAAGAAGAAGGGGATGGCTACACCTTC.

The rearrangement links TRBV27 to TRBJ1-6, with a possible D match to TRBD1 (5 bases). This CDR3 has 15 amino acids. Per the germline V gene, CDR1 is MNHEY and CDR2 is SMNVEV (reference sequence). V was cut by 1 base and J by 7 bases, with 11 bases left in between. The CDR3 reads CASSLWGVVNSPLHF. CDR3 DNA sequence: TGTGCCAGCAGTTTATGGGGGGTCGTCAATTCACCCCTCCACTTT.

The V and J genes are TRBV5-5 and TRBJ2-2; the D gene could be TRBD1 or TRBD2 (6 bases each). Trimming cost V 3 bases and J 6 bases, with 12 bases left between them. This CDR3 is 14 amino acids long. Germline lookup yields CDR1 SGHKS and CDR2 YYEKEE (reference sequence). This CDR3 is CASSSRGVPGELFF. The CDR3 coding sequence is TGTGCCAGCAGCTCGAGGGGGGTCCCCGGGGAGCTGTTTTTT. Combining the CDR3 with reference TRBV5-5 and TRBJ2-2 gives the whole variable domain DAGVTQSPTHLIKTRGQQVTLRCSPISGHKSVSWYQQVLGQGPQFIFQYYEKEERGRGNFPDRFSARQFPNYSSELNVNALLLGDSALYLCASSSRGVPGELFFGEGSRLTVL.

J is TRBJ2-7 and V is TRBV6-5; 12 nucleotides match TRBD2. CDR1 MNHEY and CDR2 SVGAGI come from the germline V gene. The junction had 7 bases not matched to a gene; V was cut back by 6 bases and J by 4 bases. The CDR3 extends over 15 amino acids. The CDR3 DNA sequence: TGTGCCAGCAGCAGACTGACTAGCGGGAGTTACGAGCAGTACTTC. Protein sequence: CASSRLTSGSYEQYF.

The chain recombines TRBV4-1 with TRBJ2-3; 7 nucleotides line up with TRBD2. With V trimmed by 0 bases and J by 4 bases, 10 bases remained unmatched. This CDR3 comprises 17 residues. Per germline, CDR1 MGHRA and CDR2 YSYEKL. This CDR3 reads CASSQDYLAEGADTQYF. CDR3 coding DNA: TGCGCCAGCAGCCAAGACTATCTAGCGGAAGGGGCAGATACGCAGTATTTT.

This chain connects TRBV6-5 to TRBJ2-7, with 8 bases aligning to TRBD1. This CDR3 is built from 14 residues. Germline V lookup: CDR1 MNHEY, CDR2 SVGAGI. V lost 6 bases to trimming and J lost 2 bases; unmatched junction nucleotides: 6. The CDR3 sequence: CASSPGQVTYEQYF. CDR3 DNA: TGTGCCAGCAGCCCGGGACAGGTAACCTACGAGCAGTACTTC.